Listed here is a single TCR beta chain. The data are from a study of graft-versus-host responses after intestinal transplantation. Study in general: Each recipient received a multivisceral, liver-intestinal, or isolated intestinal graft.

Method: immunoSEQ multiplex PCR; TCRdb's copy keeps in-frame clones and lacks some. The repertoire includes roughly 43,000 clones, roughly 94% of them detected once, and roughly 1.5% sits in the top ten. Sequencing was performed on PBMCs, taken 330 to 350 days after intestinal transplant. The sequence derives from a human patient who received an intestinal transplant, so some T cells may come from the graft donor.

The CDR3 spells CASSLGQASNYGYTF. CDR3 DNA sequence: TGTGCCAGCAGCTTAGGACAGGCCTCTAACTATGGCTACACCTTC. The chain is built from TRBV11-2 and TRBJ1-2, with a tentative D call TRBD1 (6 bases). V lost 1 base to trimming and J lost 0 bases, with 9 bases between them. CDR3 size: 15 residues. Germline assignment: CDR1 SGHAT and CDR2 FQNNGV.